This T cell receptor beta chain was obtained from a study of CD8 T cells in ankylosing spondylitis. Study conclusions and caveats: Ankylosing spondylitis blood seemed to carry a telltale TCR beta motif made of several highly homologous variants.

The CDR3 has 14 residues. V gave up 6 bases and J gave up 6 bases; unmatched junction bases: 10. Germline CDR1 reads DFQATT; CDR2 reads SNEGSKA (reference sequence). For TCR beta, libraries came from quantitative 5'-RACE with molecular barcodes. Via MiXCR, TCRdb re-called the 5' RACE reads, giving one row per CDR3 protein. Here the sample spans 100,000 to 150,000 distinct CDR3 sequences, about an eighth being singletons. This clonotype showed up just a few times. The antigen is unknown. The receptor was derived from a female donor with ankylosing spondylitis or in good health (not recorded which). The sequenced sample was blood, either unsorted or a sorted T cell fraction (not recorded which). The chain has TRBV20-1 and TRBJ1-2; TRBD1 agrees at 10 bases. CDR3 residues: CSARQGAKVDGYTF. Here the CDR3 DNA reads TGCAGTGCGAGACAGGGGGCGAAGGTCGATGGCTACACCTTC.